This T cell receptor beta chain was sequenced during a study of blood T cell repertoires in COVID-19. Study information: Specimens from acute and convalescent COVID-19 originated in the United States, Italy and Spain. From T cells, B-cell-depleted T cells, or PBMCs came the material, which was cDNA or gDNA.

Germline-derived CDR1 and CDR2 are SGHNT and YYREEE (reference sequence). Germline trimming cut 5 bases from V and 5 bases from J; bases unmatched to any gene: 9. The CDR3 contains 15 residues. Repertoires were generated with immunoSEQ multiplex PCR, while TCRdb's copy carries only in-frame clones and drops some. The profile shows about 160,000 clones, roughly 90% of them singletons. The sample comprised peripheral blood. The sequence derives from a man in his sixties with acute or convalescent COVID-19. The rearrangement links TRBV5-4 to TRBJ2-1; 8 bases match TRBD1. The DNA of the CDR3 is TGTGCCAGCAGTCGCCCGGGACAGGAAAACAATGAGCAGTTCTTC. It is translated as CASSRPGQENNEQFF.